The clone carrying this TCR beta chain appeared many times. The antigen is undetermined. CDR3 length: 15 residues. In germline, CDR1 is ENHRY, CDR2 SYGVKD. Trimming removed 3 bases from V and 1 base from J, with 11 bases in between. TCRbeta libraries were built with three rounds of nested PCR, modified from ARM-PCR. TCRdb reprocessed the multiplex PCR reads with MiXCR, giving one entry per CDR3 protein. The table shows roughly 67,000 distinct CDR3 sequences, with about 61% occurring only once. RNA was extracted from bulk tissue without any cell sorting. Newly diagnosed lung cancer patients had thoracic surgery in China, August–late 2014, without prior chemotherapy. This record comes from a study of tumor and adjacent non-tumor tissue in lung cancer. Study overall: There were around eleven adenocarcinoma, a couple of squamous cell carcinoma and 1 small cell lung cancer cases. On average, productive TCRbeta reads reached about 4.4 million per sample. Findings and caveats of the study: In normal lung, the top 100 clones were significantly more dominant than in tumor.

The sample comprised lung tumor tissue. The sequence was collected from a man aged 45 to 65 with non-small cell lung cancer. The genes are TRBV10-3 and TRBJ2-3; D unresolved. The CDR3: CAISDPGVGTDTQYF. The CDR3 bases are TGTGCCATCAGTGACCCTGGAGTAGGCACAGATACGCAGTATTTT.